The rows below give T cell receptor beta chains drawn from one sample of a study of T cells of healthy individuals. Via MiXCR, TCRdb re-called the 5' RACE reads, giving one row per CDR3 protein. The sample lists just over 40,000 distinct CDR3 sequences; approximately 5% were seen once. The receptor set was obtained from a human donor in good health. CDR3s include the opening cysteine and the closing phenylalanine or tryptophan. The D gene is left open where the match is weak. Size tells how often a clone was seen (once, few, many) or the class of an expanded clone, and some rows leave it out.

v_call	clone_size	d_call	j_call	cdr3_nt	cdr3_aa
TRBV7-8	.	.	TRBJ1-5	TGTGCCAGCAGCCCGGGACGAGCGATAAATCAGCCCCAGCATTTT	CASSPGRAINQPQHF
TRBV6-2/TRBV6-3	many	.	TRBJ2-2	TGTGCCAGCAGGAGGGACACCGGGGAGCTGTTTTTT	CASRRDTGELFF
TRBV5-8	many	.	TRBJ2-5	TGTGCCAGCAATAAACAGTACCAAGAGACCCAGTACTTC	CASNKQYQETQYF
TRBV7-9	.	.	TRBJ1-1	TGTGCCAGCAGCTTAGCAGGGTTCACTGAAGCTTTCTTT	CASSLAGFTEAFF
TRBV12-3/TRBV12-4	many	.	TRBJ2-7	TGTGCCAGCAGTTTAGCAGGGCCTACCTACGAGCAGTACTTC	CASSLAGPTYEQYF
TRBV5-4	few	.	TRBJ1-3	TGTGCCAGCAGCCTTAGTTACGGGGAAAACACCATATATTTT	CASSLSYGENTIYF
TRBV7-6	few	.	TRBJ2-1	TGTGCCAGCAGCCCCGCGGCCCCGGCCGGGCTCAGGGACCTTCACAATGAGCAGTTCTTC	CASSPAAPAGLRDLHNEQFF
TRBV10-3	many	.	TRBJ2-5	TGTGCCATCAGTGGAGAGCGGCAAGAGACCCAGTACTTC	CAISGERQETQYF
TRBV11-3	.	.	TRBJ1-4	TGTGCCAGCAGCTTAGGAGGGCGGAGTGAAAAACTGTTTTTT	CASSLGGRSEKLFF
TRBV6-2/TRBV6-3	many	.	TRBJ1-1	TGTGCCAGCAGTTACTATGGGGCGAGTAACACTGAAGCTTTCTTT	CASSYYGASNTEAFF
TRBV24-1	.	TRBD1	TRBJ1-2	TGTGCCACCAGTGACCCTGGACAGGTCCATGGCTACACCTTC	CATSDPGQVHGYTF
TRBV7-8	many	.	TRBJ2-1	TGTGCCAGCAGCCAGGACGGCAGGGCCGTAGATGAGCAGTTCTTC	CASSQDGRAVDEQFF
TRBV6-2/TRBV6-3	few	.	TRBJ1-5	TGTGCCAGCAATCGGGGCTACAATCAGCCCCAGCATTTT	CASNRGYNQPQHF
TRBV2	.	TRBD2	TRBJ2-5	TGTGCCAGCAGGGCCCCGACTAGCGGGGTACAAGAGACCCAGTACTTC	CASRAPTSGVQETQYF
TRBV18	many	.	TRBJ1-3	TGTGCCAGCTCACCACGGGAGTCTGGAAACACCATATATTTT	CASSPRESGNTIYF
TRBV6-6	few	TRBD1	TRBJ2-7	TGTGCCAGCAGCTCCTCTCCCGGGGACAGGGGTTGGCTCGAGCAGTACTTC	CASSSSPGDRGWLEQYF
TRBV11-3	.	TRBD2	TRBJ2-1	TGTGCCAGCACCTGGGGGACTAGCGGGAGGTTCGATGAGCAGTTCTTC	CASTWGTSGRFDEQFF
TRBV30	many	TRBD1	TRBJ2-1	TGTGCCTGGAACAGGGGTTTATCCTACAATGAGCAGTTCTTC	CAWNRGLSYNEQFF
TRBV6-2/TRBV6-3	many	.	TRBJ2-7	TGTGCCAGCAGTTACCAGAAAAGGCGGACCGAGCAGTACTTC	CASSYQKRRTEQYF
TRBV27	many	TRBD2	TRBJ2-7	TGTGCCAGCAGTATTAGCGGGGGCTCCTTCTACGAGCAGTACTTC	CASSISGGSFYEQYF